This entry lists 5 T cell receptor beta chains sequenced from one sample in a study of cytomegalovirus exposure and HLA in healthy donors. With 60 Vbeta and 13 Jbeta primers, the PCR was carried out. The protocol was immunoSEQ multiplex PCR, while the TCRdb copy is restricted to in-frame clones and leaves out a portion. Of around 180,000 clones listed, 65% to 85% are singletons. The sequenced sample was PBMCs. The origin of the receptors is a boy aged 2 to 10 in good health and CMV-seronegative.

The chain is built from TRBV6-5 and TRBJ2-5; D remains ambiguous. The ends were cut back, 10 bases at V and 4 bases at J, with 16 bases in the middle. The germline V gene has CDR1 MNHEY and CDR2 SVGAGI. The length of the CDR3 is 13 residues. The DNA of the CDR3 is TGTGCCATCCTAAACGGGTTCGGAGAGACCCAGTACTTC. Protein product: CAILNGFGETQYF.

In the case of this clone: One junction end disagrees with the germline gene, perhaps due to a read error. This chain links TRBV29-1 with TRBJ1-6; 10 bases match TRBD1. The CDR3 length is 11 residues. Per germline, CDR1 SQVTM and CDR2 ANQGSEA. As DNA, the CDR3 is TGCAGCGTCAGGAGGGGACAGGGGCAATACTTT. It yields the protein CSVRRGQGQYF. Full variable domain (remainder filled in from reference TRBV29-1 and TRBJ1-6): SAVISQKPSRDICQRGTSLTIQCQVDSQVTMMFWYRQQPGQSLTLIATANQGSEATYESGFVIDKFPISRPNLTFSTLTVSNMSPEDSSIYLCSVRRGQGQYFGNGTRLTVT.

As DNA, the CDR3 is TGTGCCAGTAGTATAAACAGGGGAGGCAATTCACCCCTCCACTTT. Protein product: CASSINRGGNSPLHF. The chain joins TRBV19 to TRBJ1-6; 7 positions agree with TRBD1. The CDR3 is 15 amino acids. The germline V gene encodes CDR1 LNHDA and CDR2 SQIVND (reference sequence). V was pared by 2 bases and J by 7 bases, with 5 bases of the junction left unmatched. The full variable domain, rest sourced from reference TRBV19 and TRBJ1-6, is DGGITQSPKYLFRKEGQNVTLSCEQNLNHDAMYWYRQDPGQGLRLIYYSQIVNDFQKGDIAEGYSVSREKKESFPLTVTSAQKNPTAFYLCASSINRGGNSPLHFGNGTRLTVT.

This clone showed up just once. The chain uses TRBV5-6 and TRBJ2-5; D is perhaps TRBD2 (5 bases). The CDR3 covers 14 residues. CDR1 and CDR2 (germline): SGHDT, YYEEEE. V was cut by 3 bases and J by 4 bases, with 13 bases left in between. CDR3 sequence: CASSSGYVRETQYF. CDR3 nucleotides: TGTGCCAGCAGCTCGGGATACGTGAGAGAGACCCAGTACTTC. The variable domain in full, with the rest retrieved from reference TRBV5-6 and TRBJ2-5, is DAGVTQSPTHLIKTRGQQVTLRCSPKSGHDTVSWYQQALGQGPQFIFQYYEEEERQRGNFPDRFSGHQFPNYSSELNVNALLLGDSALYLCASSSGYVRETQYFGPGTRLLVL.

Remarks on this clone: One end of the junction does not line up with germline, which may come from a read error. The gene calls are TRBV5-8 and TRBJ1-2, with 12 positions matching TRBD1. This CDR3 is built from 17 residues. CDR1 and CDR2 (germline): SGHTS, YDEGEE. CDR3 residues: CASSRGTGGIGNHGYTF. CDR3 nucleotide sequence: TGTGCCAGCAGCCGAGGGACAGGGGGCATTGGTAACCATGGCTACACCTTC.